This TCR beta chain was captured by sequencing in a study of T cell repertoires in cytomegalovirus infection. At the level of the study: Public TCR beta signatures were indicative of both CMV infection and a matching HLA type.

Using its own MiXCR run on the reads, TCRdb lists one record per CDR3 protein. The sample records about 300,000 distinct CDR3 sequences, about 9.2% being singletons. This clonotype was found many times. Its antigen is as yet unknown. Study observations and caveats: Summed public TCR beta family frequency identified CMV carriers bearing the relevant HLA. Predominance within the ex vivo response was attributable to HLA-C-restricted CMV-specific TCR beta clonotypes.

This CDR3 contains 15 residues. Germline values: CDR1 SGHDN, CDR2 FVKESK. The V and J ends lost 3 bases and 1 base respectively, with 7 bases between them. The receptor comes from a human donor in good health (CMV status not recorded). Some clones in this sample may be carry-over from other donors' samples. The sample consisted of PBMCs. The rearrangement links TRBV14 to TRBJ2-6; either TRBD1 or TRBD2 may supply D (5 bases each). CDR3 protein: CASSQRGSGANVLTF. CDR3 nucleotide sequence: TGTGCCAGCAGCCAGAGGGGTTCTGGGGCCAACGTCCTGACTTTC. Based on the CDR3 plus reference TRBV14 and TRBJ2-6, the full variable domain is EAGVTQFPSHSVIEKGQTVTLRCDPISGHDNLYWYRRVMGKEIKFLLHFVKESKQDESGMPNNRFLAERTGGTYSTLKVQPAELEDSGVYFCASSQRGSGANVLTFGAGSRLTVL.